A selection of T cell receptor beta chains follows, all from one sample in a study of brain T cells in children with intractable seizures. The protocol was immunoSEQ multiplex PCR, while the TCRdb copy is restricted to in-frame clones and leaves out a portion. This sample has roughly 80,000 clones, with around nine tenths found just once. Sequenced here: peripheral blood, sampled at surgery. The source of these receptors is a girl aged 2 to 9 with Rasmussen encephalitis and intractable seizures. The CDR3 runs from the conserved cysteine through the conserved F or W. Fields, in order: J gene, V gene, CDR3 protein.

TRBJ1-1	TRBV7-2	CASRPHRDINTEAFF
TRBJ1-1	TRBV19	CASSIGGSEAFF
TRBJ2-7	TRBV27	CASSIGQGVGSRYF
TRBJ2-7	TRBV20-1	CSASRSYRGNEQYF
TRBJ2-3	TRBV3-1/TRBV3-2	CASSRIDSPDTQYF
TRBJ2-1	TRBV12-3/TRBV12-4	CASSNRVNEQFF
TRBJ2-5	TRBV5-1	CASSLSAGGFETQYF
TRBJ2-3	TRBV7-9	CASRPSSGTSFTDTQYF
TRBJ1-6	TRBV30	CAWSRPEYNSPLHF
TRBJ1-3	TRBV30	CAWSVYGNTIYF
TRBJ1-2	TRBV6-5	CASTRTASNYGYTF
TRBJ2-1	TRBV2	CASSEASPGGTGNHEQFF
TRBJ2-7	TRBV13	CASSSGQGYEQYF
TRBJ1-2	TRBV6-6	CASRPDRNYGYTF
TRBJ1-2	TRBV6-5	CASSYSITVSRGYTF